The clone carrying this T cell receptor (beta chain) was seen only a few times. The CDR3 regions of TCR beta were amplified from RNA transcripts. With the HTBI primer set, the TCR CDR3 went through a first round of RT-PCR. Each CDR3 protein gets one entry after TCRdb re-called the multiplex PCR reads with MiXCR. Found here are approximately 370,000 distinct CDR3 sequences, about 18% of them singletons; the top ten hold about a third. These data originate in a study of T cells in Graves' hyperthyroidism and ophthalmopathy. There are 16 residues in the CDR3. Germline values: CDR1 SGHDN, CDR2 FVKESK. With V trimmed by 0 bases and J by 7 bases, 8 bases remained unmatched.

V gene TRBV14 combines with J gene TRBJ1-4; 7 positions agree with TRBD1. Sequenced input: blood. The clonotype was recovered from a woman in her 30s with Graves' hyperthyroidism that later progressed to Graves' ophthalmopathy. CDR3 protein: CASSQDWQGVAEKLFF. CDR3 nucleotide sequence: TGTGCCAGCAGCCAAGACTGGCAGGGGGTCGCTGAAAAACTGTTTTTT.